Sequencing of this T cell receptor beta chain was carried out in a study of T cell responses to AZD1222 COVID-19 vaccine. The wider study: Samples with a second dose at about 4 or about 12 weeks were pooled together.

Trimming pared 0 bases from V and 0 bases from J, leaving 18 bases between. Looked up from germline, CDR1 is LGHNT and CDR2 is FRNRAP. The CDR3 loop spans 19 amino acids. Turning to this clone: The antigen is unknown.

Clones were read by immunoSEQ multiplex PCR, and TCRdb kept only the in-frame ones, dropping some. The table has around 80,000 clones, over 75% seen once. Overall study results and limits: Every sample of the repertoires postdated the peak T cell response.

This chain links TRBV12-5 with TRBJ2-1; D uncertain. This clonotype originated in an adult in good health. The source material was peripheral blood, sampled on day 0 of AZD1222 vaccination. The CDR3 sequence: CASGLVTFGPQSSYNEQFF. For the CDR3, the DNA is TGTGCTAGTGGTTTGGTAACTTTTGGACCGCAGAGCTCCTACAATGAGCAGTTCTTC.